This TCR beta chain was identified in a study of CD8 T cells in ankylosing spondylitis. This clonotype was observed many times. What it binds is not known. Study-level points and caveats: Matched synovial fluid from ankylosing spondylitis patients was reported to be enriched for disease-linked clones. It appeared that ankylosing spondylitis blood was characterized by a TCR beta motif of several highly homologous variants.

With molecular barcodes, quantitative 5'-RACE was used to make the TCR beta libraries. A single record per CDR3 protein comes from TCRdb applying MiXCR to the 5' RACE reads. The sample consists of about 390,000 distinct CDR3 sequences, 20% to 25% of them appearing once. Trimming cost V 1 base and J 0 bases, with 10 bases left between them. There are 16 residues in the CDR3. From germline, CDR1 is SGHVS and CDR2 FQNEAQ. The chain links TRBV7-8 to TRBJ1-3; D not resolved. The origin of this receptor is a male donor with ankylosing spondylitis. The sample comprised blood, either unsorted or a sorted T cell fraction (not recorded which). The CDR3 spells CASSLVWSASGNTIYF. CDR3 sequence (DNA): TGTGCCAGCAGCTTAGTATGGTCCGCCTCTGGAAACACCATATATTTT. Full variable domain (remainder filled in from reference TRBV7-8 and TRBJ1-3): GAGVSQSPRYKVAKRGQDVALRCDPISGHVSLFWYQQALGQGPEFLTYFQNEAQLDKSGLPSDRFFAERPEGSVSTLKIQRTQQEDSAVYLCASSLVWSASGNTIYFGEGSWLTVV.